Sequencing of this T cell receptor beta chain was carried out in a study of blood T cell repertoires in COVID-19. About the research overall: Sites across the United States, Italy and Spain contributed samples from acute and convalescent COVID-19. The cDNA or gDNA used as material had been derived from T cells, B-cell-depleted T cells, or PBMCs.

Seattle cases were enrolled at active infection and followed longitudinally. Germline V gene lookup returns CDR1 SGDLS and CDR2 YYNGEE. J lost 6 bases, V lost 4 bases, and 12 bases had no gene match. The CDR3 extends over 15 amino acids. Authors' methods: Reference gene primer amplification gave estimated nucleated cell counts. TCRdb keeps only in-frame clones here, not all; method: immunoSEQ multiplex PCR. V and J calls and clone size are as listed in that table; D and trimming were resolved from the DNA. The sample lists more than 75,000 clones, more than 70% seen once, with 2.5% to 3.5% in the top ten.

The chain employs TRBV9 and TRBJ1-2; TRBD1 matches at 7 bases. Specimen: peripheral blood. The receptor's source is a man aged 45-60 years with COVID-19, enrolled during active disease. CDR3 nucleotides: TGTGCCAGCAGCCCAACGATCGGAGGGGGCGATGGCTACACCTTC. This encodes CASSPTIGGGDGYTF.